The T cell receptor (beta chain) under discussion was sequenced for a study of shared clonotypes between healthy human individuals. The data were produced by immunoSEQ multiplex PCR, yet TCRdb's version contains in-frame clones alone and is incomplete. The sample holds a few million clones; 90% to 95% are singletons and the top ten take about 0.37%. As to this clone: Other DNA variants within this sample encode the same CDR3.

The sample consisted of naive CD4+ T cells from PBMCs. Noted subset: CD45RA+ positively selected. The TCR comes from a young man in good health. Some clones in this sample may be carry-over from other donors' samples.

CDR3 sequence reads: CASSVGGSYNEQFF. The CDR3 region has the DNA TGTGCCAGCAGCGTTGGGGGATCCTACAATGAGCAGTTCTTC. This chain joins TRBV9 and TRBJ2-1; the D gene could be TRBD1 or TRBD2 (5 bases each). Germline V gene data show CDR1 as SGDLS and CDR2 as YYNGEE. V gave up 2 bases and J gave up 1 base, with 7 bases separating them. CDR3 length equals 14 residues.